This section outlines one T cell receptor beta chain sequence together with its context. This sample is part of a study of blood T cell repertoires in COVID-19. Study information: Specimens from acute and convalescent COVID-19 originated in the United States, Italy and Spain.

Profiling relied on immunoSEQ multiplex PCR, and the TCRdb table lists in-frame clones only, not all of them. The sample comprises 350,000 to 400,000 clones, around nine tenths of which are singletons, and 1.5% to 2% rests with the top ten. With V trimmed by 5 bases and J by 6 bases, 9 bases remained unmatched. This CDR3 region has 14 residues. Germline V gives CDR1 SGHTA, CDR2 FQGNSA. The rearrangement joins TRBV7-2 to TRBJ2-5; the match to TRBD1 covers 7 bases. The sequence was obtained from a woman aged 25 to 39 who had recovered from COVID-19. The sample was PBMCs or T cells enriched from blood (not recorded which). CDR3 DNA: TGTGCCAGCAGCGAGGGACAGCCGGGGAAGACCCAGTACTTC. This sequence encodes CASSEGQPGKTQYF.